The text below deals with one T cell receptor (beta chain). This clone appeared a few times. This clone's antigen is unknown. No much larger clonotype is one base removed from it; base qualities were not supplied. The sample originates from a study of cytomegalovirus exposure and HLA in healthy donors listed by TCRdb under 2017. Describing the broader study: According to an earlier analysis of several hundred of the donors, some 170 million T cells yielded some 120 million unique TCR beta sequences and about 300 Gb of sequence data. Roughly 300 gigabases of sequencing data and approximately 85 million unique TCR sequences were included in an early release covering about 600 HLA-typed donors. The genetic ancestry cluster associated with self-reported Caucasian donors included roughly four fifths of the roughly 360 genotyped donors. The aim of the study was to test whether cataloging public T cell receptors could identify signatures of past pathogen exposure. Using immunosequencing, the study profiled T cell repertoires from fewer than 700 subjects and related those repertoires to cytomegalovirus serostatus. In addition to the first cohort of 666 subjects, a separate validation cohort of 120 different subjects was used. To predict cytomegalovirus infection status, the study brought together high-throughput TCR immunosequencing, statistical association of individual TCRs with disease status, and machine learning. A later analysis re-examined previously published TCR beta repertoires from over 500 donors and added high-resolution HLA genotyping to investigate patterns of TCR occurrence. Rather than drawing on any new phenotypic data, the later analysis identified candidate immune exposures from TCR beta sequences and the way those sequences occurred across donors. An earlier analysis of 587 of the donors applied high-throughput TCR beta sequencing to assess whether each TCR beta V gene segment acted as functional or pseudogenic. Alongside the repertoire data, information on donor age, sex, ethnicity and CMV serostatus was compiled. A later genetic analysis used genome-wide SNP genotypes for about 65% of the roughly 670 donors, treating that subset as a discovery cohort. All discovery cohort repertoires had been generated on a single sequencing platform. HLA typing included class I and class II loci at four-digit resolution. The number of donors typed differed by locus, with about 629-630 for A, B, C, DRB1 and DQB1, 522 for DQA1, over 600 for DPA1, and 450 to 480 for DPB1. Four or five DR-DQ haplotypes were handled as single units for association and clustering because linkage in the cohort was strong. Among 300 to 500 genotyped donors of the cohort, an average of about 220,000 unique TCR beta nucleotide sequences was sequenced per donor, of which approximately 19% were non-productive. Paper-wide results and their limitations: When HLA alleles, especially DR and DQ, strongly co-occurred, TCR associations were difficult to assign to individual alleles. Some IMGT-functional V segments, including TRBV6-2 and TRBV6-3, could not be distinguished by the 87-base-pair reads and were therefore excluded. A few of the identified cytomegalovirus-associated TCR beta chains were confirmed in vitro to be specific for cytomegalovirus antigens. The presence/absence analyses assumed that sequencing depth was roughly uniform across donors, and that assumption may not be true. In an earlier analysis of roughly 560 of the donors, most TCR beta V segments were observed in productive rearrangements about 87% or about 30% of the time, broadly matching IMGT annotations. Most TCR sequences were seen in very few donors, while some public TCRs were found in many individuals. It was suggested by the authors that the approach could potentially be generalized to other disease states and immunological phenotypes. A further reported finding was that TCR beta sequences accurately predicted the HLA-A and HLA-B alleles for most subjects in the first cohort. The only immune exposure information available for the cohort was CMV serostatus. In this cohort, only TCR beta chains were sequenced, and detectable features were limited by the absence of alpha or paired-chain data. Cytomegalovirus status was reported to be diagnosed by the classifier with high specificity and sensitivity in both the original and validation cohorts. In a later analysis, most CMV-associated TCR beta chains were found to appear HLA-restricted, with HLA associations seemingly driven largely by CMV exposure. A later genetic analysis associated a missense DCLRE1C variant with V-gene and J-gene trimming of TCR beta chains, and an independent cohort replicated the association. Specific HLA alleles were associated with 15,000 to 20,000 TCR beta sequences at a false discovery rate of 0.05 in a later analysis. The sequencing pipeline was judged likely to have produced a cluster of highly shared sequence variants as a technical artifact. According to a later genetic analysis, donors in an Asian-associated ancestry cluster had fewer N-insertions in productive TCRs than the approximately 690-donor mean. In a later analysis, HLA-associated TCR beta chains showed more clonal expansion and lower generation probabilities than non-associated chains that were equally common. In a later analysis, TCR association rates were found to vary across HLA loci, with the most associated TCRs seen for DRB1 alleles and the fewest for HLA-C alleles. Linkage disequilibrium might explain the correlated functional status among segregating V segments, but an unknown experimental factor could not be ruled out. The study listed 150 to 200 TCR beta chains as associated with cytomegalovirus. Because some donors lacked HLA typing at each locus, the association tests relied only on the typed subset. According to a later analysis, parvovirus B19, influenza, CMV and Epstein-Barr virus appeared linked to several top co-occurrence clusters. Roughly 15 rarely observed V segments, including chromosome 9 orphons, were excluded from the earlier analysis of a few hundred of the donors because counts were too low.

Library method: the immunoSEQ multiplex PCR assay. For the multiplex PCR, a mixture combining 60 forward primers for TCR Vbeta segments and 13 reverse primers for TCR Jbeta segments was used. The CDR3 region of rearranged TCR beta genes was amplified from genomic DNA with a multiplex PCR assay. Amplified TCR beta libraries were sequenced as 87-base-pair reads on the Illumina HiSeq System. Regarding the original processing steps: Across the 600 to 700 repertoires, a later analysis counted some 81 million unique TCR beta chains, some 11 million of which were shared by at least two donors. Raw reads were error-corrected and collapsed into unique sequences by a nearest-neighbor algorithm in which closely related sequences were merged to remove PCR and sequencing errors. V, D and J gene segments were assigned by aligning CDR3 sequences to IMGT reference sequences. For a sequence to be retained, at least a six-nucleotide match to both a V gene segment and a J gene segment was required. Rearrangements were classified as productive when the CDR3 lacked stop codons and remained in frame with V and J, and all other rearrangements were classified as non-productive. Following IMGT convention, CDR3 was defined as the stretch from the second conserved V-encoded cysteine up to the conserved J-encoded phenylalanine. Sequences without an unambiguous match to a single V gene segment were excluded from the earlier analysis of approximately 560 of the donors. In an earlier analysis of approximately 590 of the donors, a V segment was called functional when productive rearrangements were above 56.7%, and segregating when the standard deviation between donors exceeded 5%. A statistical classification framework was built for diagnosing cytomegalovirus status from the catalog of TCR beta chain sequences. A later analysis assigned V and J genes by comparing TCR nucleotide sequences with IMGT/GENE-DB human TR gene sequences. In a later analysis, CDR3 sequences and most-parsimonious VDJ recombination scenarios were assigned using the TCRdist pipeline. In a later analysis, every TCR beta chain was defined by the combination of its CDR3 amino acid sequence and its V-gene family, and reads without a unique V-gene family were dropped. A later analysis removed 550 to 700 highly shared, low-generation-probability nucleotide sequences to deal with suspected cross-contamination and a sequencing artifact. For each public chain, a later analysis derived a clonal expansion index from normalized ranks of inferred template counts within each repertoire. Generation probabilities in a later analysis came from a VDJ recombination model fitted to out-of-frame rearrangements, and those results were checked against IGoR. In a later analysis, hypergeometric tests were used to score TCR-TCR, TCR-HLA and TCR-CMV co-occurrence, with a repertoire-size bias correction applied to TCR pairs. In a later analysis, false discovery rates were estimated by permuting HLA or CMV assignments 20 times. In a later analysis, co-occurring TCRs were grouped using DBSCAN, with TCRdist sequence similarity added in when clustering inside HLA-allele-positive subsets. Repertoires with fewer than 30,000 or more than 120,000 public chains were left out of co-occurrence clustering, as were several repertoires with anomalous nucleotide sharing. TCRdb retrieved this table from immuneACCESS and kept in-frame rearrangements only. Not all clones are present; in checked studies, unresolved V genes account for under half, and no reason is known for the remainder. The D gene and trimming were derived from the DNA, and the V and J assignments and clone size from that table. This sample gives about 130,000 clones in total; more than 70% of them show up just once. The ten largest clonotypes hold roughly 1.1% of the sample.

The cohort consisted of hundreds of healthy bone marrow donors. At the time of sampling, every cohort member was nominally healthy, though immune exposures that went unrecorded were likely present. The donor was CMV seronegative and was included in the group of under 450 seronegative cohort members. Every donor gave a peripheral blood sample, and the peripheral blood mononuclear cells from that sample were used for TCR beta sequencing. The Qiagen DNeasy Blood Extraction Kit was used to extract genomic DNA from the blood cell samples. Germline trimming: 1 base from V, 5 bases from J; junction bases outside gene matches: 7. CDR1 and CDR2 are read off the germline V gene as LGHNA and YSLEER. There are 17 amino acids in the CDR3, from cysteine to phenylalanine inclusive. The kept DNA is CDR3 alone, 51 bases in frame from the first base.

The chain was built from TRBV4-3 and TRBJ2-3, with 12 central nucleotides matching TRBD2. The sequenced material came from PBMCs. The receptor comes from a male donor in good health and CMV-seronegative. CDR3 region: CASSQAPSGGAGDTQYF. The DNA is TGCGCCAGCAGCCAAGCTCCTAGCGGGGGGGCCGGAGATACGCAGTATTTT.